A selection of T cell receptor beta chains follows, all from one sample in a study of CD8+ T cells in alopecia areata. TCRdb keeps only in-frame clones here, not all; method: immunoSEQ multiplex PCR. In the table there are 200,000 or so clones, 58% of which are singletons. Sequenced here: CD4+ T cells sorted from blood, sampled at week 24, from a patient treated with tofacitinib. The receptors shown here come from a human donor with alopecia areata. Each CDR3 is given with its conserved first and last residue. The order of the fields is CDR3 length, V gene, clone size, J gene, CDR3 protein. Clone size is given for some rows only: seen once, a few or many times, or a class if the clone is expanded.

18	TRBV7-3	few	TRBJ2-1	CASSLARRSPSSSNEQFF
15	TRBV5-1	.	TRBJ2-1	CASSLASGVRDEQFF
14	TRBV5-1	many	TRBJ2-1	CASSRDTGDNEQFF
15	TRBV9	.	TRBJ1-5	CASSVGPGIDQPQHF
15	TRBV6-6	.	TRBJ2-4	CASSRGQGDKNIQYF
15	TRBV2	.	TRBJ2-5	CASSETSGGLETQYF
14	TRBV5-1	.	TRBJ2-5	CASSLGQGQETQYF
14	TRBV6-1	.	TRBJ2-5	CASRKTGTGETQYF
12	TRBV27	.	TRBJ2-2	CASSGGVGELFF
12	TRBV29-1	.	TRBJ1-1	CSVDKGRTEAFF